The entry below gives a single T cell receptor beta chain sequence along with its context. This entry comes from a study of blood T cell repertoires in COVID-19. As for the study in general: The samples span acute and convalescent COVID-19 from the United States, Italy and Spain. In each case, the material was cDNA or gDNA derived from T cells, B-cell-depleted T cells, or PBMCs.

Authors' methods: Estimates of nucleated cell counts were drawn from the amplification of reference gene primers. Libraries were prepared by immunoSEQ multiplex PCR; TCRdb keeps only in-frame clonotypes and omits some of them. V, J and clone size are taken as reported in that table, and D and trimming were inferred from the DNA itself. The table shows about 170,000 clones, with 85% to 90% occurring only once. In germline, CDR1 is SGHDT, CDR2 YYEEEE. V lost 0 bases to trimming and J lost 11 bases, with 18 bases between them. This CDR3 spans 15 amino acids. The receptor comes from a man younger than 30 with active or convalescent COVID-19. Sequenced: peripheral blood. The V and J genes are TRBV5-6 and TRBJ1-5; D is possibly TRBD1 (5 bases). CDR3 nucleotide sequence: TGTGCCAGCAGCTTGGCAGGCAGCTGGGGGGGGGCCCAGCATTTT. Its protein product is CASSLAGSWGGAQHF.